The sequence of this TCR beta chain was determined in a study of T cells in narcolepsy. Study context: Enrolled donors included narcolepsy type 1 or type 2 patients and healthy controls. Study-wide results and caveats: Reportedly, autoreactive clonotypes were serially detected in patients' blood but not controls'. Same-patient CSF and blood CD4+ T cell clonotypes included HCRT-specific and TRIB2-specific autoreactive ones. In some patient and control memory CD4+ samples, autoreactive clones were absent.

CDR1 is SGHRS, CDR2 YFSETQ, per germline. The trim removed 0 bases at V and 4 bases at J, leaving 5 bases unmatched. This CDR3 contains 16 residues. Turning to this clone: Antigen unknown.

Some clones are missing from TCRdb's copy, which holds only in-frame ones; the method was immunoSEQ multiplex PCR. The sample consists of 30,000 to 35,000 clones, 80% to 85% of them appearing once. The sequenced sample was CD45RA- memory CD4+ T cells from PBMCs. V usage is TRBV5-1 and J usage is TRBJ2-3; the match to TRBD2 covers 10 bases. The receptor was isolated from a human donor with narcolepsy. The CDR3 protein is CASSLAKRGGSDTQYF. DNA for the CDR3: TGCGCCAGCAGCTTGGCCAAGCGGGGGGGCTCAGATACGCAGTATTTT.